This TCR beta chain was observed in a study of OX40 agonist ivuxolimab in advanced cancers. Study at large: Patients assigned to dose escalation were diagnosed with hepatocellular carcinoma, melanoma, renal cell or head and neck cancer. Study findings and constraints: The specificity for antigen of the expanded peripheral T cells was not determined.

TCRdb's copy holds only in-frame clones and misses some; the assay was immunoSEQ multiplex PCR. Among about 22,000 clones listed, 84% were seen once. On this clone: Its matching antigen is unknown.

This CDR3 is built from 18 residues. The germline V gene has CDR1 SGHTS and CDR2 YDEGEE. V lost 1 base to trimming and J lost 0 bases, with 19 bases between them. The sequence was collected from an adult with an advanced solid tumor such as melanoma, head and neck, liver or kidney cancer. Sequencing was performed on CD4+ or CD8+ T cells sorted from blood, taken in a trial of the OX40 agonist ivuxolimab. The chain couples TRBV5-8 to TRBJ1-2; unclear D gene. CDR3 residues: CASSLRSFKSSPNYGYTF. Here the CDR3 DNA reads TGTGCCAGCAGCTTGAGGTCGTTCAAATCGAGTCCTAACTATGGCTACACCTTC. The complete variable domain, with remaining parts taken from reference TRBV5-8 and TRBJ1-2, reads EAGVTQSPTHLIKTRGQQATLRCSPISGHTSVYWYQQALGLGLQFLLWYDEGEERNRGNFPPRFSGRQFPNYSSELNVNALELEDSALYLCASSLRSFKSSPNYGYTFGSGTRLTVV.